The 2 T cell receptor beta chains listed next were all sequenced from one sample in a study of blood T cell repertoires in COVID-19. The data were produced by immunoSEQ multiplex PCR, yet TCRdb's version contains in-frame clones alone and is incomplete. The repertoire holds a few hundred thousand clones, with approximately 88% as singletons. Specimen: PBMCs or T cells enriched from blood (not recorded which). Source of these receptors: a woman aged 40 to 50 who had recovered from COVID-19.

J is TRBJ2-4 and V is TRBV5-1, with 7 bases aligning to TRBD2. The CDR3 contains 16 residues. J gave up 6 bases and V 1 base, and 10 bases lay outside the gene matches. CDR1 and CDR2 (germline): SGHRS, YFSETQ. The CDR3 loop is CASSLLGGGPGNIQYF. Written as DNA, the CDR3 is TGCGCCAGCAGCTTGTTGGGGGGAGGGCCCGGAAACATTCAGTACTTC.

The chain carries TRBV28 and TRBJ1-5; TRBD1 aligns across 8 bases. This CDR3 is built from 15 residues. V trimming: 8 bases; J trimming: 7 bases; junction bases outside the gene matches: 13. The V gene's germline CDR1 is MDHEN and CDR2 SYDVKM. The CDR3 coding sequence is TGTGCCAGCGCGAAAACCCGGACAGGGAACCAGCCCCAGCATTTT. Amino acid sequence: CASAKTRTGNQPQHF.